Each of the 11 T cell receptor beta chains below was sequenced from the same sample in a study of blood T cell repertoires in COVID-19. Produced via immunoSEQ multiplex PCR; TCRdb's table is partial and in-frame only. The table includes roughly 180,000 clones, roughly 88% detected once. Sequencing input: peripheral blood. These receptors were collected from a man aged 60 to 69 who had recovered from COVID-19.

This clone turned up a few times. The J gene is TRBJ1-2, the V gene TRBV18; D gene unclear. The CDR3 extends over 12 amino acids. Germline V gene sequence: CDR1 KGHSH, CDR2 LQKENI. V was pared by 0 bases and J by 8 bases, with 7 bases between. The CDR3 region is CASSPPSGGYTF. CDR3 in DNA: TGTGCCAGCTCACCACCGTCGGGGGGCTACACCTTC. The full variable domain, rest sourced from reference TRBV18 and TRBJ1-2, is NAGVMQNPRHLVRRRGQEARLRCSPMKGHSHVYWYRQLPEEGLKFMVYLQKENIIDESGMPKERFSAEFPKEGPSILRIQQVVRGDSAAYFCASSPPSGGYTFGSGTRLTVV.

V gene TRBV4-3 combines with J gene TRBJ1-2, with a tentative D call TRBD1 (6 bases). In germline, CDR1 is LGHNA, CDR2 YSLEER. The V and J ends lost 3 bases and 2 bases respectively, with 22 bases between them. The CDR3 loop spans 18 amino acids. The CDR3 DNA sequence: TGCGCCAGCAGCCACCCAGGGGTCTTTCAACATCAAAACTATGGCTACACCTTC. This gives the protein CASSHPGVFQHQNYGYTF.

The gene calls are TRBV27 and TRBJ1-2, with D possibly being TRBD1 (6 bases). The germline CDR1 and CDR2 sequences are MNHEY and SMNVEV (reference sequence). The CDR3 runs 14 residues. V was trimmed by 5 bases and J by 4 bases, leaving 14 bases between them. The chain's CDR3 is CASSPRGRGYGYTF. The CDR3 DNA follows: TGTGCCAGCAGTCCCAGGGGCAGAGGCTATGGCTACACCTTC.

The V and J genes are TRBV5-4 and TRBJ1-4; TRBD1 agrees at 9 bases. Germline V gene data show CDR1 as SGHNT and CDR2 as YYREEE (reference sequence). V lost 4 bases to trimming and J lost 3 bases; unmatched junction nucleotides: 4. This CDR3 region has 15 residues. CDR3 sequence reads: CASSDRQGANEKLFF. CDR3 sequence (DNA): TGTGCCAGCAGCGATCGACAGGGGGCTAATGAAAAACTGTTTTTT.

This clone was counted only a few times. The V gene is TRBV11-2, the J gene TRBJ1-4, with 7 bases aligning to TRBD1. Germline trimming cut 4 bases from V and 3 bases from J; bases unmatched to any gene: 8. The CDR3 is made up of 16 amino acids. Germline CDR1 and CDR2: SGHAT and FQNNGV. CDR3 residues: CASSSIQGVPNEKLFF. The CDR3 nucleotides are TGTGCCAGCAGCTCCATTCAGGGGGTCCCTAATGAAAAACTGTTTTTT.

The genes are TRBV5-4 and TRBJ2-1, with 10 bases matching TRBD2. The J segment lost 4 bases and the V segment lost 4 bases, leaving 5 bases of the junction unmatched. The CDR3 is made up of 15 amino acids. CDR1 and CDR2 from the germline V gene are SGHNT and YYREEE (reference sequence). The CDR3 DNA follows: TGTGCCAGCAGCCCCCGGACTAGCGGTTACAATGAGCAGTTCTTC. Its protein is CASSPRTSGYNEQFF.

This sequence joins TRBV6-1 and TRBJ1-2, with D uncertain. The CDR3 runs 13 residues. The V end lost 3 bases, the J end lost 2 bases, and 7 bases lay between the germline ends. CDR1 MNHNS and CDR2 SASEGT come from the germline V gene. The CDR3 DNA follows: TGTGCCAGCAGTGACCTAGGCAACTATGGCTACACCTTC. This codes for CASSDLGNYGYTF.

This rearrangement joins TRBV4-1 to TRBJ2-5; D remains ambiguous. The germline CDR1 and CDR2 sequences are MGHRA and YSYEKL. The CDR3 extends over 13 amino acids. The germline V and J ends were trimmed by 1 base and 8 bases, with 11 bases remaining between them. The CDR3 bases are TGCGCCAGCAGCCAAGCGGTGACTGGAACCCAGTACTTC. This codes for CASSQAVTGTQYF.

This clone has more than one count but fewer than ten. The V gene is TRBV7-3, the J gene TRBJ2-1; TRBD2 is a possible D gene (6 bases). Germline V lookup: CDR1 SGHTA, CDR2 FQGTGA. The V end was cut by 6 bases, the J end by 2 bases, with 17 bases between. The CDR3 runs to 16 residues. The CDR3 DNA is TGTGCCAGCAGGCCGAACCGGGACTCTGCCTACAATGAGCAGTTCTTC. It is translated as CASRPNRDSAYNEQFF.

The gene calls are TRBV6-6 and TRBJ1-2, with D perhaps matching TRBD1 (6 bases). V gave up 5 bases and J gave up 1 base, with 8 bases separating them. Germline CDR1 reads MNHNY; CDR2 reads SVGAGI (reference sequence). The CDR3 contains 13 residues. CDR3 nucleotides: TGTGCCAGCAGTCGGGACATTAACTATGGCTACACCTTC. This encodes CASSRDINYGYTF.

Only one count was recorded for this clone. The V and J genes are TRBV6-5 and TRBJ1-1; 7 positions agree with TRBD1. The CDR3 runs 12 residues. From germline, CDR1 is MNHEY and CDR2 SVGAGI. The ends lost 7 bases at V and 8 bases at J; junction bases unmatched: 7. Here the CDR3 reads CASNHRGAEAFF. In DNA, the CDR3 is TGTGCCAGCAACCACAGGGGAGCCGAAGCTTTCTTT.